This TCR beta chain was retrieved from a study of T cell repertoires in cytomegalovirus infection. For the study at large: Recently identified HLA-C-restricted CMV epitopes were among the peptides used. CMV infection plus the matching HLA type was flagged by public TCR beta signatures. General study results and limits: The ex vivo response was dominated by HLA-C-restricted CMV-specific TCR beta clonotypes. The cumulative frequency of public TCR beta families identified carriers of CMV plus the relevant HLA.

One entry per CDR3 protein, called by TCRdb with MiXCR from the reads. There are hundreds of thousands of distinct CDR3 sequences in the sample; approximately 33% occur only once, and about 20% lies in the top ten. As regards this clonotype: The antigen remains undetermined.

This CDR3 has 17 amino acids. V lost 3 bases and J lost 8, with 26 bases in between. Germline V lookup: CDR1 SGDLS, CDR2 YYNGEE. V is TRBV9 and J is TRBJ1-2; the D is unclear. The sample was cultured PBMCs, taken from culture after CMV antigen stimulation. The sequence came from a human donor in good health (CMV status not recorded). Some clones in this sample may be carry-over from other donors' samples. The DNA for the CDR3 is TGTGCCAGCAGCGGCCAGACGTCCCATGGGCTCACTGGGGGCTACACCTTC. The encoded protein is CASSGQTSHGLTGGYTF.